This TCR beta chain was sequenced for a study of blood T cell repertoires in COVID-19. On the study more broadly: COVID-19 samples, acute and convalescent, were from the United States, Italy and Spain. T cells, B-cell-depleted T cells, or PBMCs provided the cDNA or gDNA that served as material.

The germline gives CDR1 SGHTA, CDR2 FQGNSA. The V gene end was trimmed by 1 base and the J gene end by 7 bases; junction bases not matched to a gene: 7. This CDR3 spans 15 amino acids. Profiling relied on immunoSEQ multiplex PCR, and the TCRdb table lists in-frame clones only, not all of them. Of about 160,000 clones listed, about nine tenths are singletons. This clonotype was obtained from an older woman with active or convalescent COVID-19. The sequenced sample consisted of peripheral blood. The chain has TRBV7-2 and TRBJ1-2, with TRBD1 matching over 9 bases. CDR3 residues: CASSLGGTGPFGYTF. The CDR3 DNA follows: TGTGCCAGCAGCTTAGGGGGGACAGGGCCGTTTGGCTACACCTTC.